This T cell receptor beta chain derives from a study of blood T cell repertoires in COVID-19. Study-wide background: Material from acute and convalescent COVID-19 was sourced from the United States, Italy and Spain.

The V end lost 1 base, the J end lost 4 bases, and 13 bases lay between the germline ends. The V gene's germline CDR1 is SGHTA and CDR2 FQGNSA. The CDR3 runs 15 residues. Original processing notes: Counts of nucleated cells, estimated from reference gene primer amplification, were obtained. Using immunoSEQ multiplex PCR, the repertoire was profiled, and TCRdb retains in-frame clones only, with some absent. V, J and clone size are taken as reported in that table, and D and trimming were inferred from the DNA itself. The table records under 200,000 clones, roughly 83% of them present only once. Material for sequencing was peripheral blood. The rearrangement joins TRBV7-2 to TRBJ1-2; no reliable D call. The sequence was obtained from a woman aged 55-75 years with acute or convalescent COVID-19. The CDR3 is CASSLGRGMGYGYTF. The CDR3 DNA reads as TGTGCCAGCAGCTTAGGGAGAGGGATGGGCTATGGCTACACCTTC.